This is a list of T cell receptor beta chains from one sample in a study of response to subunit inactivated influenza vaccine. MiXCR was run by TCRdb on the RT-PCR reads, yielding one entry per CDR3 protein. The table shows 800,000 or so distinct CDR3 sequences, with about 20% occurring only once. This sample comprised PBMCs from blood, obtained about 5 days after vaccination. The receptors stem from a man in his fifties who received an inactivated influenza vaccine. Each CDR3 is given without its conserved first and last residue.

V: TRBV20-1; J: TRBJ2-7; CDR3: SAMGAGISYEQY
V: TRBV6-2/TRBV6-3; J: TRBJ2-3; CDR3: ASSSRTSGGVSADTQY
V: TRBV11-1; J: TRBJ2-1; CDR3: ASSRRLAGGAYYNEQF
V: TRBV7-2; J: TRBJ2-1; CDR3: ASSFQDTRVGGEQF
V: TRBV11-2; J: TRBJ2-1; CDR3: ASSLSPTTRGGYFYNEQF
V: TRBV10-3; J: TRBJ2-3; CDR3: AISEVRLAGGYIADTQY
V: TRBV5-1; J: TRBJ1-6; CDR3: ASRNGGTNNSPLH
V: TRBV15; J: TRBJ1-2; CDR3: ATSRVNRGGYGYT
V: TRBV7-9; J: TRBJ1-5; CDR3: ASSFGTGSSNQPQH
V: TRBV7-8; J: TRBJ2-7; CDR3: ASSPRGGPSEQY
V: TRBV7-7; J: TRBJ2-7; CDR3: ASSNRDYRCEQY
V: TRBV7-2; J: TRBJ2-1; CDR3: ASSLVASGSGEQF
V: TRBV18; J: TRBJ1-2; CDR3: ASSPQGDGYT
V: TRBV3-1; J: TRBJ2-6; CDR3: ASKDRAGANVLT
V: TRBV20-1; J: TRBJ2-1; CDR3: SALAGGPLDEQF
V: TRBV24-1; J: TRBJ2-5; CDR3: ATRKAGTGEETQY
V: TRBV9; J: TRBJ2-5; CDR3: ASSVEGRSKGETQY
V: TRBV7-2; J: TRBJ1-1; CDR3: ASSPGLYTEAF
V: TRBV4-3; J: TRBJ2-1; CDR3: ASSQDTSGRATEQF
V: TRBV27; J: TRBJ2-7; CDR3: ASSPARGYEQY
V: TRBV20-1; J: TRBJ1-1; CDR3: SARKRDRGNTEAF
V: TRBV12-3/TRBV12-4; J: TRBJ2-3; CDR3: ASSFSVTDTQY
V: TRBV6-1; J: TRBJ2-5; CDR3: ASSDRGGLGRETQY
V: TRBV9; J: TRBJ2-3; CDR3: ASSPSGWDTQY
V: TRBV20-1; J: TRBJ2-3; CDR3: SARESGGSTDTQY
V: TRBV25-1; J: TRBJ2-5; CDR3: ATDFMETQY
V: TRBV2; J: TRBJ2-7; CDR3: ASSTVETGQY
V: TRBV19; J: TRBJ2-6; CDR3: ASSALGSGANVLT
V: TRBV20-1; J: TRBJ2-7; CDR3: SASAWGRKDEQY
V: TRBV5-1; J: TRBJ2-2; CDR3: ASSDYGTGNTGELF
V: TRBV4-3; J: TRBJ2-3; CDR3: ASSHARTWGTDTQY
V: TRBV12-3/TRBV12-4; J: TRBJ1-1; CDR3: ASSLVGGTGPEAF
V: TRBV14; J: TRBJ2-5; CDR3: ASSQLSQETQY
V: TRBV12-3/TRBV12-4; J: TRBJ2-7; CDR3: ASSLRTVMYEQY
V: TRBV12-3/TRBV12-4; J: TRBJ2-2; CDR3: ASRYNTGELF
V: TRBV6-5; J: TRBJ2-5; CDR3: ASSYGPTSGGTQY
V: TRBV29-1; J: TRBJ2-2; CDR3: SVRQATTGELF
V: TRBV29-1; J: TRBJ2-1; CDR3: SVEGEDRGTYNEQF
V: TRBV4-3; J: TRBJ2-3; CDR3: ASSVQVAGGSGITDTQY
V: TRBV4-3; J: TRBJ2-1; CDR3: ASSQIDSTYNEQF
V: TRBV5-1; J: TRBJ2-7; CDR3: ASSLPRGLAGINSYEQY
V: TRBV6-1; J: TRBJ2-1; CDR3: ASSKAGKGNEQF
V: TRBV6-5; J: TRBJ1-2; CDR3: ASSYATGGEGYT
V: TRBV7-3; J: TRBJ2-3; CDR3: ASSRGLAGADTQY
V: TRBV5-6; J: TRBJ1-4; CDR3: ASSLRTGQPEKLF
V: TRBV27; J: TRBJ1-1; CDR3: ASRRGGRVTEAF
V: TRBV29-1; J: TRBJ2-7; CDR3: SVGHTSVTTREQY
V: TRBV6-5; J: TRBJ2-7; CDR3: ASSYQWGGYEQY
V: TRBV28; J: TRBJ1-1; CDR3: ASKPALGQWNTEAF
V: TRBV29-1; J: TRBJ2-1; CDR3: SVEDLAGAPMEQF
V: TRBV4-3; J: TRBJ2-3; CDR3: ASSQDRGFTDTQY
V: TRBV4-2; J: TRBJ2-5; CDR3: ASSQDRRGAETQY
V: TRBV3-1; J: TRBJ2-7; CDR3: ASSQPGSYEQY
V: TRBV5-1; J: TRBJ2-3; CDR3: ASSPLTGLTDTQY
V: TRBV25-1; J: TRBJ2-1; CDR3: ASRGWGSSQF
V: TRBV7-2; J: TRBJ1-4; CDR3: ASSETGTGAGEKLF
V: TRBV4-1; J: TRBJ1-1; CDR3: ASSQISTGYTEAF